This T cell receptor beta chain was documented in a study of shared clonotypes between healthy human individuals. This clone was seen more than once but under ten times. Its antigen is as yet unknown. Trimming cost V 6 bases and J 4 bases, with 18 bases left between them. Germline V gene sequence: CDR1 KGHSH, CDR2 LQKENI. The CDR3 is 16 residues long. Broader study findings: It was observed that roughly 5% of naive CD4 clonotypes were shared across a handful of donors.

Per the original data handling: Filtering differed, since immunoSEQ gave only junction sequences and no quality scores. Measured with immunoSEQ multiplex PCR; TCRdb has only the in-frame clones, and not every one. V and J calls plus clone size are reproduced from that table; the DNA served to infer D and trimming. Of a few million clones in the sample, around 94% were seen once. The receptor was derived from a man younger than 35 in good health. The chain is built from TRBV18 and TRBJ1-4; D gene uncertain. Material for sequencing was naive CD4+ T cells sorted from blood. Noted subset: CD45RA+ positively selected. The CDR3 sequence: CASSATKSDGNEKLFF. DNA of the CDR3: TGTGCCAGCTCGGCCACCAAGTCGGACGGTAATGAAAAACTGTTTTTT.